What follows describes a single T cell receptor (beta chain). Its antigen is undetermined. This entry belongs to a study of T-cell memory formation after mild COVID-19. The wider study: For the most part, TCR clusters were specific to one donor. The study, taken as a whole, reports: The pre-infection memory compartment contained some responding clones, suggesting cross-reactive memory joined. Whether day 37 second-wave clones are SARS-CoV-2-specific was not confirmed.

Constant-segment primers were used for 5'RACE, and the resulting TCR alpha and TCR beta cDNA libraries carried sample barcodes and UMIs. TCRdb ran MiXCR on the 5' RACE reads and lists one entry per CDR3 protein. This table has around 300,000 distinct CDR3 sequences, about 13% appearing once. Looked up from germline, CDR1 is DFQATT and CDR2 is SNEGSKA (reference sequence). This CDR3 has 12 amino acids. V shed 7 bases and J shed 5 bases, with 12 bases lying between them. The chain has TRBV20-1 and TRBJ1-5; D remains ambiguous. Sequenced: PBMCs or a T cell subset sorted from them (not recorded which). The sequence derives from a man aged 18 to 30 who had mild COVID-19 (a few samples of this study predate the infection). Cell type and time point are not known. CDR3 DNA sequence: TGCAGTGTCTACGGTTTCTATCAGCCCCAGCATTTT. It is translated as CSVYGFYQPQHF.